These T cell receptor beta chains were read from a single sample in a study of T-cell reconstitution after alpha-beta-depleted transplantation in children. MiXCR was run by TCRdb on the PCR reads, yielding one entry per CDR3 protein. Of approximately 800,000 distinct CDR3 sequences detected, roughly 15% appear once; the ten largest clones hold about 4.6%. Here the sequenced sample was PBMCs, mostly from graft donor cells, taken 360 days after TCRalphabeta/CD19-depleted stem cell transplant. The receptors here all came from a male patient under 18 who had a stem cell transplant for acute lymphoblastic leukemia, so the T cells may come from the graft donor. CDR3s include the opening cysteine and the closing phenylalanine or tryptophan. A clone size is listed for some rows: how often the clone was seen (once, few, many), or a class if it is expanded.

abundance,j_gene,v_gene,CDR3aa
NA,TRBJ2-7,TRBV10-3,CAISGGLDHEQYF
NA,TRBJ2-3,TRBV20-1,CSARGSGRGTGTDTQYF
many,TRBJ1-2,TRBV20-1,CSARKALANYGYTF
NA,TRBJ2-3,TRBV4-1,CASSQSGGAPSTDTQYF
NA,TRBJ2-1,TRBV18,CASSREPGPNHEQFF
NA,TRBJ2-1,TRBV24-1,CATSDSDNRQFF
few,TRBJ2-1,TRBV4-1,CASSQVQGGTYNEQFF
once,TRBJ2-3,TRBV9,CASSVDGTRDTQYF
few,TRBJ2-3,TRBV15,CATSRRGGTDTQYF
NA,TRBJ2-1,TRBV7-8,CASTLPGLAGSHEQFF
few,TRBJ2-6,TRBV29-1,CSVDKPNSGANVLTF
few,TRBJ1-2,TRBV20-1,CSARDPPLADGYTF
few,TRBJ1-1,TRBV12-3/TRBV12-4,CATNTEAFF
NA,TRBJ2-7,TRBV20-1,CSARDRRGVGAYEQYF
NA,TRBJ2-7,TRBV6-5,CASSYSPGLARLEQYF
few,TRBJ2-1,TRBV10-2,CASKRLAGGGEQFF
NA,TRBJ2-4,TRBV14,CASSQDHRTGENIQYF
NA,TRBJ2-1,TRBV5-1,CASSLAQGPNEQFF
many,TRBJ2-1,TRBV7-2,CASSLALGEGRNEQFF
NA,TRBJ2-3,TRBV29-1,CSVTSGRLDTQYF
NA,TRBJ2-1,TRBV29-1,CSSFGLAGEPGVWNEQFF
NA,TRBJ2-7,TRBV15,CATSRVVSGYEQYF
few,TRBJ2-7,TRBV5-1,CASGRGSSSYEQYF
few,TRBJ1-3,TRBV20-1,CSAREGAVAGNTIYF
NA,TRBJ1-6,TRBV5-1,CASSLVGDTGRPLHF
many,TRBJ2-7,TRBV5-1,CASSLDLSSGSSYEQYF
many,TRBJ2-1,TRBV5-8,CASSAGTSGIDEQFF
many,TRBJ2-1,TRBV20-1,CSARERESSYNEQFF
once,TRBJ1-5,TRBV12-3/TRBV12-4,CASSISGGQPQHF
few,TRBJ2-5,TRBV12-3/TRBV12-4,CASTSPSGTQYF
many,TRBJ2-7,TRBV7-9,CASSAAKTPSYEQYF
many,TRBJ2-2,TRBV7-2,CASRGTGTLATGELFF
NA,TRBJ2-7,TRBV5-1,CASSLTTEQYF
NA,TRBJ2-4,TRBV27,CASSWSLTKNIQYF
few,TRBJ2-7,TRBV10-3,CAISESAEGNYEQYF
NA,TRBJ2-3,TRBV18,CASSPGSLSTDTQYF
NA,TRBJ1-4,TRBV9,CASSGQEGLFF
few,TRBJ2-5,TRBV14,CASSLGGTPGGGTQYF
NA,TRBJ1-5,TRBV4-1,CASSQVQDRPQHF
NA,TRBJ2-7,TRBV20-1,CSATWDSVYEQYF
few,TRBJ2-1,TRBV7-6,CASSKRLAGHSYNEQFF
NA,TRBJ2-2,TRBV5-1,CASRMWSGFTGELFF